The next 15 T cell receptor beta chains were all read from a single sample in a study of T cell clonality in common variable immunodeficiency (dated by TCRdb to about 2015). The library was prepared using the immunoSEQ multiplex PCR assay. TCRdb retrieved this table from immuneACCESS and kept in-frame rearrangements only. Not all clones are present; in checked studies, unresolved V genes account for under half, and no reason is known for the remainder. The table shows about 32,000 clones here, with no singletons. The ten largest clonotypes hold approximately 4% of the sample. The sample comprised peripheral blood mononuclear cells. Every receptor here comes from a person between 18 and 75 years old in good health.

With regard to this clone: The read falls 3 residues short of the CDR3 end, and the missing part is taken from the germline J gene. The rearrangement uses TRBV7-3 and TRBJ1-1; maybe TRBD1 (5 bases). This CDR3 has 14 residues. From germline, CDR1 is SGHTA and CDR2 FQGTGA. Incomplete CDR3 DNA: TGTGCCAGCAGCTCGGGACTAGACCCAGATACG. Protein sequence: CASSSGLDPDT. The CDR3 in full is CASSSGLDPDTAFF.

The sequenced CDR3 bases are TGCAGTGCTACGAGACGGGGTGAG. It specifies CSATRRGE. Given in full, the CDR3 is CSATRRGEQFF. This sequence joins TRBV20-1 and TRBJ2-1, with D maybe TRBD2 (5 bases). The CDR3 extends 3 residues past the end of the read, so its final part is completed from the germline J gene. The CDR3 consists of 11 residues. V gave up 4 bases and J gave up 9 bases, with 10 bases separating them. Germline CDR1 reads DFQATT; CDR2 reads SNEGSKA (reference sequence).

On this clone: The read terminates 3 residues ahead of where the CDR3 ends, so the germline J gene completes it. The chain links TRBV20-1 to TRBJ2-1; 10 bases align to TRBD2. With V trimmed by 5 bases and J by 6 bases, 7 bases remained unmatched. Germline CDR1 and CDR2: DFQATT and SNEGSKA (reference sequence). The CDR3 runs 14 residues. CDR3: CSARSGRAGNEQFF. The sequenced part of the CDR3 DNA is TGCAGTGCTCGAAGCGGGAGGGCCGGCAATGAG.

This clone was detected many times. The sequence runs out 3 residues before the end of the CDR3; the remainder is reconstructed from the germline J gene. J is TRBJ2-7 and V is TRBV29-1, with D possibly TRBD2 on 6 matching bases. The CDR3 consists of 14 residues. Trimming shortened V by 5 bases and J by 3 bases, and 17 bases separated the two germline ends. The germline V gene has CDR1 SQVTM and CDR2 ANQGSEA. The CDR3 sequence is CSVLGTQGFYEQYF. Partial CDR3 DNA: TGCAGCGTTCTCGGGACTCAGGGTTTCTACGAG.

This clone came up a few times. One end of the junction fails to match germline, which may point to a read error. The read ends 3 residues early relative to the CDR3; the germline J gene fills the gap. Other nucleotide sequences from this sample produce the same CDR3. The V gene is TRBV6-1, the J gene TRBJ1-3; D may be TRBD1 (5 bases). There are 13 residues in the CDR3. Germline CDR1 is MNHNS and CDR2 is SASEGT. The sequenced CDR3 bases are TGTGCCAGCAGTGACCCCCAGGGAAACACG. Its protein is CASSDPQGNT. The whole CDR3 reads CASSDPQGNTIYF.

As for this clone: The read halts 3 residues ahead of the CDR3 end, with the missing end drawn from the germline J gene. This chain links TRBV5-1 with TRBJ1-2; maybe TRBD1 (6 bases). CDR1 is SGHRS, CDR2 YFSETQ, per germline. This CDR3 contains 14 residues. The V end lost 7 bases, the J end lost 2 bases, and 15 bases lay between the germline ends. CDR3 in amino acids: CASGLDSPNYGYTF. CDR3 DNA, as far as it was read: TGCGCCAGCGGATTGGACAGTCCAAACTATGGC.

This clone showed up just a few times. The CDR3 is CASSRDRSNTEAFF. The sequenced part of the CDR3 DNA is TGTGCCAGCAGCCGGGACAGATCGAACACTGAA. The rearrangement uses TRBV7-9 and TRBJ1-1; 7 bases are a match to TRBD1. The read falls 3 residues short of the CDR3 end, and the missing part is taken from the germline J gene. V was pared by 5 bases and J by 1 base, with 4 bases of the junction left unmatched. Germline assignment: CDR1 SEHNR and CDR2 FQNEAQ (reference sequence). CDR3 length equals 14 residues.

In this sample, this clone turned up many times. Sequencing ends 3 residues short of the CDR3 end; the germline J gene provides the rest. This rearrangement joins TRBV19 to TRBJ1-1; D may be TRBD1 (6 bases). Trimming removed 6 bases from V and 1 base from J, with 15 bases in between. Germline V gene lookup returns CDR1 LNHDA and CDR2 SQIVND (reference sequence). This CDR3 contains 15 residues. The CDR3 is CASRYRVIGNTEAFF. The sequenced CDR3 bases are TGTGCCAGTAGGTACAGGGTTATCGGGAACACTGAA.

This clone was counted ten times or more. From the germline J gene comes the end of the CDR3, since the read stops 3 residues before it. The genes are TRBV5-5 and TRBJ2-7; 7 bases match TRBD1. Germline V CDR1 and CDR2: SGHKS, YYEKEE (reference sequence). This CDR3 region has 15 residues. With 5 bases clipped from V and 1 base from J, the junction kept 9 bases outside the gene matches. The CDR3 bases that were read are TGTGCCAGCAGTTTTTTCCGGGACAGTTCCTACGAG. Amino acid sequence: CASSFFRDSSYE. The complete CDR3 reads CASSFFRDSSYEQYF.

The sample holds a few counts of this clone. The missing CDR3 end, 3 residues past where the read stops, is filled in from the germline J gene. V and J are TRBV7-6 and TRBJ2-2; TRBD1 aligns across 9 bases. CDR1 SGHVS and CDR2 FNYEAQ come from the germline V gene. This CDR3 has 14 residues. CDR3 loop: CASSPGTGIEKLFF. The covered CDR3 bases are TGTGCCAGCAGCCCTGGGACAGGGATTGAAAAG. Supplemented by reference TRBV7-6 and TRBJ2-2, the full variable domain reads GAGVSQSPRYKVTKRGQDVALRCDPISGHVSLYWYRQALGQGPEFLTYFNYEAQQDKSGLPNDRFSAERPEGSISTLTIQRTEQRDSAMYRCASSPGTGIEKLFFGEGSRLTVL.

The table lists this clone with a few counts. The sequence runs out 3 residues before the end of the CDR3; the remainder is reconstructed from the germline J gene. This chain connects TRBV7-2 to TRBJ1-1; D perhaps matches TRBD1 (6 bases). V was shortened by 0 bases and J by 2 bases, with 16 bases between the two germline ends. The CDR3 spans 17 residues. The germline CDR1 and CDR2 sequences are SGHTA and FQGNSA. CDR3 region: CASSLALGEGGNTEAFF. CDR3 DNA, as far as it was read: TGTGCCAGCAGCTTAGCTCTGGGGGAAGGGGGAAACACTGAA.

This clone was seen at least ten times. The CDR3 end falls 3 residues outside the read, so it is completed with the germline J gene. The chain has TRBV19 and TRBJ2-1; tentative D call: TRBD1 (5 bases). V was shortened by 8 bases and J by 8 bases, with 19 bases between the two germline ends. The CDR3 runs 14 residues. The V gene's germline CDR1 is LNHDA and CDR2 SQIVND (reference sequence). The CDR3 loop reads CASSGSFVVHEQFF. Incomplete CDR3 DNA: TGTGCCAGTTCAGGGTCTTTTGTAGTCCATGAG. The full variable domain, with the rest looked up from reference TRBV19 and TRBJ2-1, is DGGITQSPKYLFRKEGQNVTLSCEQNLNHDAMYWYRQDPGQGLRLIYYSQIVNDFQKGDIAEGYSVSREKKESFPLTVTSAQKNPTAFYLCASSGSFVVHEQFFGPGTRLTVL.

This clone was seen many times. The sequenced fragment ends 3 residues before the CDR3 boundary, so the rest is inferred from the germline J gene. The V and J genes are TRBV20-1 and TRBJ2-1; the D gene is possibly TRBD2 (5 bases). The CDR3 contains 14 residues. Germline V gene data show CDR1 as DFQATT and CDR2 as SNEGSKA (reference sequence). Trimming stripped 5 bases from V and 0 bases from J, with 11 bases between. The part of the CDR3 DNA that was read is TGCAGTGCTTGTAGCGATAGCTCCTACAATGAG. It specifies CSACSDSSYNE. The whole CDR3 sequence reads CSACSDSSYNEQFF.

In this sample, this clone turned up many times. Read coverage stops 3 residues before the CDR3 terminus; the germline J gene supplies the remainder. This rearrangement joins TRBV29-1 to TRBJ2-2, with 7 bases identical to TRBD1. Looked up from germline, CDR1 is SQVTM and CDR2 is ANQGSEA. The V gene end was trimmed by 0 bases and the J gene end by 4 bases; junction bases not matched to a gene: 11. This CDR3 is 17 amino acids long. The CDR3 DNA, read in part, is TGCAGCGTTGAAGATCCCGGGACAGCAGTCTTCACCGGGGAG. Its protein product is CSVEDPGTAVFTGE. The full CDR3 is CSVEDPGTAVFTGELFF.

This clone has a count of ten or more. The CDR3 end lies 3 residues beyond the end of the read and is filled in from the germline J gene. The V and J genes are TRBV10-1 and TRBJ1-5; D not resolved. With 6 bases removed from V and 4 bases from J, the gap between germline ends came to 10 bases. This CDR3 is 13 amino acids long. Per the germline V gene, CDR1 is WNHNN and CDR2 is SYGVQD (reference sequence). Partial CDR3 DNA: TGCGCCAGCAGCGCCGACGGGAATCAGCCC. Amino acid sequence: CASSADGNQP. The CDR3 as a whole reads CASSADGNQPQHF.